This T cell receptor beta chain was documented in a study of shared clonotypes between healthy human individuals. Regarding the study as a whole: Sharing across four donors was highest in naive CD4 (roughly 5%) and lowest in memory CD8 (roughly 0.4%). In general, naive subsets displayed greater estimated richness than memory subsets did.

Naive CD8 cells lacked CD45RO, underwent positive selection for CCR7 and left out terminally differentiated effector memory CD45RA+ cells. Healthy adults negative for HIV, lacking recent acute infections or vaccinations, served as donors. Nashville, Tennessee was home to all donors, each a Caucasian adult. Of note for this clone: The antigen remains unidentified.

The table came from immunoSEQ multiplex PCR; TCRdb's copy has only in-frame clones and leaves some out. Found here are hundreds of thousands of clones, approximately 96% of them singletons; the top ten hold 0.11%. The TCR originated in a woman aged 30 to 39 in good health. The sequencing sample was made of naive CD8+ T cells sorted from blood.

CDR3 sequence (DNA): TGTGCCAGCAGTGATTTGGCGTACTCTGGAAACACCATATATTTT. This gives the protein CASSDLAYSGNTIYF. This chain joins TRBV6-1 and TRBJ1-3, with D uncertain. Trimming left V 3 bases short and J 0 bases short, with 9 bases between. The CDR3 has 15 amino acids. Germline V gene sequence: CDR1 MNHNS, CDR2 SASEGT.